The rows below give T cell receptor beta chains drawn from one sample of a study of blood T cell repertoires in COVID-19. Repertoires were generated with immunoSEQ multiplex PCR, while TCRdb's copy carries only in-frame clones and drops some. The data show some 190,000 clones, approximately 92% seen once. Sequencing input: PBMCs or T cells enriched from blood (not recorded which). The receptor set was obtained from a middle-aged woman with acute COVID-19. CDR3s include the opening cysteine and the closing phenylalanine or tryptophan. D genes are given only for firm matches. Clone size, where shown, is once, few, many, or a class for clones that have expanded.

CDR3 length,V gene,J gene,D gene,clone size,CDR3 DNA,CDR3 protein
12,TRBV6-2/TRBV6-3,TRBJ2-1,.,.,TGTGCCAGCAGCCTACAGGGCGATGAGCAGTTCTTC,CASSLQGDEQFF
18,TRBV15,TRBJ2-4,TRBD2,.,TGTGCCACCAGCAGGGCTACTAGCGGGGCTTTAGCCAAAAACATTCAGTACTTC,CATSRATSGALAKNIQYF
15,TRBV5-1,TRBJ2-1,TRBD1,.,TGCGCCAGCAGCGTAACAGGGGGCTCCTACAATGAGCAGTTCTTC,CASSVTGGSYNEQFF
14,TRBV7-2,TRBJ1-1,.,.,TGTGCCAGCAGCTTAGTCACTCGTAACACTGAAGCTTTCTTT,CASSLVTRNTEAFF
11,TRBV6-5,TRBJ1-1,.,.,TGTGCCAGCTTCAAAAACACTGAAGCTTTCTTT,CASFKNTEAFF
14,TRBV19,TRBJ2-2,TRBD2,.,TGTGCCAGTAGTCCGGGACTAGCGGCCGGGGAGCTGTTTTTT,CASSPGLAAGELFF
15,TRBV19,TRBJ1-4,TRBD1,.,TGTGCCAGTAGCCCTTGGACAGGGGCGAGGGAAAAACTGTTTTTT,CASSPWTGAREKLFF
13,TRBV12-3/TRBV12-4,TRBJ2-2,.,once,TGTGCCAGCAGTCCAGAGGCTACCGGGGAGCTGTTTTTT,CASSPEATGELFF
16,TRBV12-1,TRBJ2-1,.,.,TGTGCCAGCAGCTTTGCCCCGCGGAGTTACGACAATGAGCAGTTCTTC,CASSFAPRSYDNEQFF
18,TRBV19,TRBJ1-5,TRBD1,.,TGTGCCAGTAGTTCGCCACCGAACCGGGACAGTGGCAATCAGCCCCAGCATTTT,CASSSPPNRDSGNQPQHF
18,TRBV9,TRBJ2-6,.,few,TGTGCCAGCAGCGCCAGGGAATACCCGGCTGTCGGGGCCAACGTCCTGACTTTC,CASSAREYPAVGANVLTF
15,TRBV28,TRBJ1-2,TRBD1,.,TGTGCCAGCAGTTTACTGCGGGACAGGGGTGGAGGCTACACCTTC,CASSLLRDRGGGYTF
16,TRBV3-1/TRBV3-2,TRBJ1-4,TRBD1,.,TGTGCCAGCAGCCAACGGACAGGGGGCGGAGTTGAAAAACTGTTTTTT,CASSQRTGGGVEKLFF
22,TRBV4-3,TRBJ2-6,TRBD2,.,TGCGCCAGCAGCCAAGACCACCCGGGACTAGCGGGAGGGGTCTCTGGGGCCAACGTCCTGACTTTC,CASSQDHPGLAGGVSGANVLTF
13,TRBV11-3,TRBJ1-1,.,.,TGTGCCAGCAGCTTAACTCAGAACACTGAAGCTTTCTTT,CASSLTQNTEAFF
14,TRBV3-1/TRBV3-2,TRBJ1-2,.,.,TGTGCCAGCAGCCGGTCAGACAGGACCTATGGCTACACCTTC,CASSRSDRTYGYTF
18,TRBV2,TRBJ2-2,.,.,TGTGCCAGCAGTGAAGCGCTTAGGACTCCGCGGGAAACCGGGGAGCTGTTTTTT,CASSEALRTPRETGELFF
15,TRBV21-1,TRBJ2-5,.,.,TGTGCCAGCAGCAAATCTGAGACAGGCCAAGAGACCCAGTACTTC,CASSKSETGQETQYF
14,TRBV5-1,TRBJ2-7,TRBD1,.,TGCGCCAGCAGCTTGGCGGGACAGGGCCGCGAGCAGTACTTC,CASSLAGQGREQYF
12,TRBV29-1,TRBJ2-1,TRBD1,.,TGCAGCGCTGGACAGGGCGTAGAGGAGCAGTTCTTC,CSAGQGVEEQFF